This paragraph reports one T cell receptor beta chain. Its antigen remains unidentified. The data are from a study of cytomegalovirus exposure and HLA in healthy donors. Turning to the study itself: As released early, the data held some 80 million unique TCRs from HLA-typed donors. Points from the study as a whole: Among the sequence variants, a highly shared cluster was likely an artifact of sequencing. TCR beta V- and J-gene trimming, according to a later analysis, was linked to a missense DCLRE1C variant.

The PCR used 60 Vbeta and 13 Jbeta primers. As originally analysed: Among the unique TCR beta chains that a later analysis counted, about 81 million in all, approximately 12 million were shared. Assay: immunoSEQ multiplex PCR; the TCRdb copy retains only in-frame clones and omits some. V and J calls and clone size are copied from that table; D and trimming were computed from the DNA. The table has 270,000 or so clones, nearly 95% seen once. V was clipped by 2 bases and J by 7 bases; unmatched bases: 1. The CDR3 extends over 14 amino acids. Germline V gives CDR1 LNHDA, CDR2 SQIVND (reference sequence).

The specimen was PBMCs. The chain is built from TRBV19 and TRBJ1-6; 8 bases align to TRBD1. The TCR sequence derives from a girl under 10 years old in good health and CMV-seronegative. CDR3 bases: TGTGCCAGTAGTATAAGGACAGGGAATTCACCCCTCCACTTT. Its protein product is CASSIRTGNSPLHF.